Listed below are T cell receptor beta chains from one sample, sequenced in a study of neurological immune-mediated disorders. TCRdb used MiXCR to reprocess the 5' RACE reads, holding one entry per CDR3 protein. In the table there are about 46,000 distinct CDR3 sequences, approximately 10% of which are singletons. Material for sequencing was PBMCs. The source is a man between 65 and 85 years old with HTLV-1-associated myelopathy (HAM/TSP). The CDR3 runs from the conserved cysteine through the conserved F or W.

V: TRBV7-8; J: TRBJ2-4; CDR3: CASSFNTWVIQYF
V: TRBV5-5; J: TRBJ2-1; CDR3: CASRTGDNEQFF
V: TRBV28; J: TRBJ2-1; CDR3: CALGSAYNEQFF
V: TRBV4-1; J: TRBJ2-3; CDR3: CASSHPRDGAVTDTQYF
V: TRBV24-1; J: TRBJ2-2; CDR3: CATSVFGVGKTGELFF
V: TRBV14; J: TRBJ1-2; CDR3: CASSPGTGYGYTF
V: TRBV12-3/TRBV12-4; J: TRBJ1-1; CDR3: CASNRDRVNTEAFF
V: TRBV20-1; J: TRBJ2-7; CDR3: CSATGVVYEQYF
V: TRBV4-1; J: TRBJ1-6; CDR3: CASSHYVRGDSPLHF
V: TRBV7-9; J: TRBJ2-5; CDR3: CASSLERSGSQETQYF
V: TRBV9; J: TRBJ2-1; CDR3: CASSVRGLNEQFF
V: TRBV7-2; J: TRBJ1-3; CDR3: CASTRKGANTIYF
V: TRBV10-3; J: TRBJ1-3; CDR3: CAISPRTAGNTIYF
V: TRBV7-2; J: TRBJ2-7; CDR3: CASSLARGDEQYF
V: TRBV20-1; J: TRBJ1-1; CDR3: CSARQGRWDTEAFF
V: TRBV4-2; J: TRBJ2-4; CDR3: CASSQTTGTAGGIQYF
V: TRBV3-1; J: TRBJ2-5; CDR3: CASSPVTLYQETQYF
V: TRBV4-3; J: TRBJ2-3; CDR3: CASSQDNPWGTDTQYF
V: TRBV5-1; J: TRBJ2-1; CDR3: CASSADVSYNEQFF
V: TRBV28; J: TRBJ1-5; CDR3: CASSLVQRTQPQHF
V: TRBV28; J: TRBJ2-7; CDR3: CASSPQGGQGINEQYF
V: TRBV10-3; J: TRBJ1-6; CDR3: CAISQGNSPLHF
V: TRBV18; J: TRBJ2-7; CDR3: CASSPQDRAWYEQYF
V: TRBV6-5; J: TRBJ2-1; CDR3: CASSSGLAGVNEQFF
V: TRBV28; J: TRBJ2-7; CDR3: CASSLRTGRGYEQYF
V: TRBV28; J: TRBJ1-1; CDR3: CASKWNTEAFF
V: TRBV20-1; J: TRBJ2-1; CDR3: CSARNGLNNEQFF
V: TRBV6-6; J: TRBJ1-3; CDR3: CASSAGNTIYF
V: TRBV20-1; J: TRBJ2-2; CDR3: CSAWGDTGELFF
V: TRBV20-1; J: TRBJ2-1; CDR3: CSAPLKGATHNEQFF
V: TRBV27; J: TRBJ2-1; CDR3: CASSLLSSYNEQFF
V: TRBV21-1; J: TRBJ1-5; CDR3: CASSTPIGTDSNQPQHF
V: TRBV29-1; J: TRBJ2-1; CDR3: CSVARKSEQFF
V: TRBV6-2/TRBV6-3; J: TRBJ2-7; CDR3: CASTRGLYEQYF
V: TRBV5-5; J: TRBJ1-1; CDR3: CFSSGMNTEAFF
V: TRBV20-1; J: TRBJ2-7; CDR3: CSARISLRDAYEQYF